This entry lists 18 T cell receptor beta chains sequenced from one sample in a study of Tregs in tolerant kidney transplant recipients. Related graft donors supplied nonmyeloablative bone marrow transplants, and mixed chimerism was transient. Produced via immunoSEQ multiplex PCR; TCRdb's table is partial and in-frame only. The sample lists tens of thousands of clones, roughly nine tenths occurring once. Sample: CD4+ T cells from blood (PBMCs), taken 24 months after the transplant. Source of these receptors: a human patient who received a combined kidney and bone marrow transplant. Some T cells may be graft donor cells.

This sequence joins TRBV5-4 and TRBJ2-5; 14 bases line up with TRBD2. The DNA end is more similar to TRBJ2-7, so the J call may be wrong. The CDR3 sequence is 16 residues long. Germline V gives CDR1 SGHNT, CDR2 YYREEE (reference sequence). The CDR3 region is CASSIPGLAGGYEQYF. CDR3 nucleotides: TGTGCCAGCAGCATCCCCGGACTAGCGGGAGGCTACGAGCAGTACTTC.

The chain uses TRBV9 and TRBJ1-1; the D gene is possibly TRBD1 (5 bases). This CDR3 contains 17 residues. Germline CDR1 SGDLS, CDR2 YYNGEE. V was clipped by 3 bases and J by 1 base, with 19 bases between them. The CDR3 sequence: CASSARVREVGNTEAFF. The CDR3 nucleotides read TGTGCCAGCAGCGCCCGGGTCAGGGAGGTTGGGAACACTGAAGCTTTCTTT.

This chain joins TRBV18 and TRBJ2-1; 7 positions agree with TRBD1. The V segment lost 1 base and the J segment 6 bases; nucleotides outside the gene matches: 9. In germline, CDR1 is KGHSH, CDR2 LQKENI. The CDR3 is 16 residues long. The CDR3 reads CASSPLGQRKTNEQFF. The CDR3 coding sequence is TGTGCCAGCTCACCACTGGGACAGAGGAAGACCAATGAGCAGTTCTTC.

The J gene is TRBJ2-1, the V gene TRBV7-8, with no clear D. V shed 5 bases and J shed 0 bases, with 14 bases lying between them. The CDR3 consists of 16 residues. Looked up from germline, CDR1 is SGHVS and CDR2 is FQNEAQ. The CDR3 is CASSPTRSRSYNEQFF. The CDR3 DNA sequence: TGTGCCAGCAGCCCCACCAGGTCACGCTCCTACAATGAGCAGTTCTTC.

The chain couples TRBV15 to TRBJ2-7; D is undetermined. The germline V and J ends were trimmed by 0 bases and 0 bases, with 6 bases remaining between them. CDR3 length: 14 residues. CDR1 and CDR2 (germline): LNHNV, YYDKDF (reference sequence). CDR3 sequence reads: CATSREESSYEQYF. CDR3 DNA: TGTGCCACCAGCAGAGAAGAGAGCTCCTACGAGCAGTACTTC.

The V and J genes are TRBV18 and TRBJ1-1; D unresolved. The length of the CDR3 is 13 residues. The V end lost 2 bases, the J end lost 0 bases, and 4 bases lay between the germline ends. The germline V gene encodes CDR1 KGHSH and CDR2 LQKENI. CDR3 sequence: CASSPGLNTEAFF. DNA of the CDR3: TGTGCCAGCTCACCAGGGCTGAACACTGAAGCTTTCTTT.

The rearrangement links TRBV5-1 to TRBJ2-7; 10 positions agree with TRBD1. The length of the CDR3 is 15 residues. V shed 4 bases and J 7 bases; nucleotides not matched to a gene: 11. Per the germline V gene, CDR1 is SGHRS and CDR2 is YFSETQ. CDR3 region: CASSLRQGAEREQYF. In DNA, the CDR3 is TGCGCCAGCAGCCTTAGACAGGGGGCCGAAAGGGAGCAGTACTTC.

The sample holds a few counts of this clone. The V gene is TRBV2, the J gene TRBJ2-7, with 7 bases that match TRBD1. This CDR3 is built from 15 residues. V trimming: 6 bases; J trimming: 0 bases; junction bases outside the gene matches: 8. From germline, CDR1 is SNHLY and CDR2 FYNNEI. Here the CDR3 DNA reads TGTGCCAGCAGGGCCGGACAGGTGAGCTCCTACGAGCAGTACTTC. Its protein is CASRAGQVSSYEQYF.

V and J are TRBV9 and TRBJ1-2; 8 bases line up with TRBD1. The germline V gene has CDR1 SGDLS and CDR2 YYNGEE. The V gene end was trimmed by 4 bases and the J gene end by 5 bases; junction bases not matched to a gene: 7. This CDR3 contains 14 residues. The CDR3 DNA follows: TGTGCCAGCAGCACGAGGACAGGGTTGTATGGCTACACCTTC. This gives the protein CASSTRTGLYGYTF. Variable domain in full (rest from reference TRBV9 and TRBJ1-2): DSGVTQTPKHLITATGQRVTLRCSPRSGDLSVYWYQQSLDQGLQFLIQYYNGEERAKGNILERFSAQQFPDLHSELNLSSLELGDSALYFCASSTRTGLYGYTFGSGTRLTVV.

As regards this clone: Other DNA sequences in this specimen translate into the identical CDR3. The genes are TRBV6-1 and TRBJ1-2; D possibly corresponds to TRBD1 (5 bases). The CDR3 totals 12 residues. V was shortened by 6 bases and J by 5 bases, with 10 bases between the two germline ends. Germline values: CDR1 MNHNS, CDR2 SASEGT. In DNA, the CDR3 is TGTGCCAGCAGACCACCAGGGTATGGCTACACCTTC. Translating gives CASRPPGYGYTF.

V and J are TRBV29-1 and TRBJ2-1; 13 bases are a match to TRBD2. Germline V gives CDR1 SQVTM, CDR2 ANQGSEA. Unmatched junction bases numbered 9, after V lost 7 bases and J lost 3 bases. The CDR3 spans 16 residues. CDR3 DNA sequence: TGCAGCGCCAAGACTAGCGGGAGGTTCTACTACAATGAGCAGTTCTTC. Translated: CSAKTSGRFYYNEQFF.

The J gene is TRBJ1-1, the V gene TRBV19, with D uncertain. CDR3 length: 13 residues. V shed 6 bases and J shed 1 base, with 9 bases lying between them. Germline-derived CDR1 and CDR2 are LNHDA and SQIVND (reference sequence). The CDR3 bases are TGTGCCAGTAGGGGAGGCAAGAACACTGAAGCTTTCTTT. As protein: CASRGGKNTEAFF.

This rearrangement joins TRBV4-1 to TRBJ2-5, with 13 bases identical to TRBD2. Germline trimming cut 0 bases from V and 1 base from J; bases unmatched to any gene: 2. The germline V gene has CDR1 MGHRA and CDR2 YSYEKL. The CDR3 loop spans 17 amino acids. This chain's CDR3 is CASSQDRTSGGQETQYF. In DNA form, the CDR3 reads TGCGCCAGCAGCCAAGATCGGACTAGCGGGGGCCAAGAGACCCAGTACTTC.

The chain couples TRBV4-3 to TRBJ2-7; D is possibly TRBD1 (6 bases). The CDR3 contains 20 residues. Between the trimmed V and J ends, which lost 4 bases and 2 bases, there was a span of 30 bases. Germline values: CDR1 LGHNA, CDR2 YSLEER. CDR3 nucleotides: TGCGCCAGCAGCCTTTTTTTGGTGGGGACATCGGTTTTCTCCCCCTACGAGCAGTACTTC. It specifies CASSLFLVGTSVFSPYEQYF.

Points on this clone: The sample carries other DNA sequences with the same CDR3. V and J are TRBV30 and TRBJ1-3; D not resolved. Trimming removed 0 bases at V and 4 bases at J, with 7 bases between. The CDR3 sequence is 13 residues long. Germline CDR1 and CDR2: GTSNPN and SVGIG (reference sequence). CDR3 residues: CAWSVAGGNTIYF. In DNA, the CDR3 is TGTGCCTGGAGTGTAGCGGGAGGAAACACCATATATTTT.

The chain combines TRBV10-3 with TRBJ2-3; 12 nucleotides agree with TRBD1. Germline CDR1 is ENHRY and CDR2 is SYGVKD. This CDR3 spans 18 amino acids. V gave up 5 bases and J gave up 0 bases; unmatched junction bases: 9. The CDR3 is CAISSGTGGSSSTDTQYF. The CDR3 DNA reads as TGTGCCATCAGTTCCGGGACAGGGGGCAGCTCCAGCACAGATACGCAGTATTTT.

This clone is a singleton in its sample. The rearrangement uses TRBV7-9 and TRBJ2-6; 9 positions agree with TRBD1. The CDR3 covers 18 residues. Germline-derived CDR1 and CDR2 are SEHNR and FQNEAQ (reference sequence). V was clipped by 4 bases and J by 4 bases; unmatched bases: 11. The CDR3 DNA sequence: TGTGCCAGCAGCTCTCGGGACAGGGCGGAGTTGGGGGCCAACGTCCTGACTTTC. Protein sequence: CASSSRDRAELGANVLTF. The full variable domain, with the rest looked up from reference TRBV7-9 and TRBJ2-6, is DTGVSQNPRHKITKRGQNVTFRCDPISEHNRLYWYRQTLGQGPEFLTYFQNEAQLEKSRLLSDRFSAERPKGSFSTLEIQRTEQGDSAMYLCASSSRDRAELGANVLTFGAGSRLTVL.

The chain uses TRBV5-1 and TRBJ1-5; 8 nucleotides align to TRBD1. Germline assignment: CDR1 SGHRS and CDR2 YFSETQ. This CDR3 has 15 residues. V was pared by 4 bases and J by 3 bases, with 6 bases of the junction left unmatched. In DNA form, the CDR3 reads TGCGCCAGCAGCCCAGGACAGGGTGACAATCAGCCCCAGCATTTT. As protein: CASSPGQGDNQPQHF.